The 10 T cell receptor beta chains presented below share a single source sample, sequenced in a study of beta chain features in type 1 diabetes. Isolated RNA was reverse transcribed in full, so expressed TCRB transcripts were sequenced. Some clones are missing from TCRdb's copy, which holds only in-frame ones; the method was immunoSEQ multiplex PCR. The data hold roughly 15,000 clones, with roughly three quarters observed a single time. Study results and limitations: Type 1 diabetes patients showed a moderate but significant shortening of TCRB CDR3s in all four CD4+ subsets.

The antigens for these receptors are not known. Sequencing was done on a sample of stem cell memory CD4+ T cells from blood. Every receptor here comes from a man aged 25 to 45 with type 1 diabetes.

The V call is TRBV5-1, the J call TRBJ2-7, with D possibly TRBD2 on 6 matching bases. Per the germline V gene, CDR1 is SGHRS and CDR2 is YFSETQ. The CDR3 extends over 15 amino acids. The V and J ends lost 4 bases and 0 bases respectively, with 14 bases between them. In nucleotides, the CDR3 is TGCGCCAGCAGCCCCCGGGGGTCGGGCTCCTACGAGCAGTACTTC. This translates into CASSPRGSGSYEQYF.

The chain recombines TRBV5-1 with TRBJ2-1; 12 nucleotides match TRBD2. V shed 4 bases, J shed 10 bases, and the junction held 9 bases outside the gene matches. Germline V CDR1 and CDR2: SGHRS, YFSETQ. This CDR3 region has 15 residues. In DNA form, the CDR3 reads TGCGCCAGCAGCCCAACCCCGGGACTAGCGGGCGAGCAGTTCTTC. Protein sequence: CASSPTPGLAGEQFF.

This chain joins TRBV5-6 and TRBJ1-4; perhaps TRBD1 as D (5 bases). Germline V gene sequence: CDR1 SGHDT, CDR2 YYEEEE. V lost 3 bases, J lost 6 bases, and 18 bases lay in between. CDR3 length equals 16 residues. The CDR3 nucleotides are TGTGCCAGCAGCTCGGGGGACCAGGGTGGATATGAAAAACTGTTTTTT. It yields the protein CASSSGDQGGYEKLFF.

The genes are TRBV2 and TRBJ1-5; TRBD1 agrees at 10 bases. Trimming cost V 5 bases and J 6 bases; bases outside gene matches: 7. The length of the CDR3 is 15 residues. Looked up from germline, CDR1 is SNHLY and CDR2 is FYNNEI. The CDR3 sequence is CASSQTGGSGQPQHF. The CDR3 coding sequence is TGTGCCAGCAGTCAGACAGGGGGCTCAGGTCAGCCCCAGCATTTT. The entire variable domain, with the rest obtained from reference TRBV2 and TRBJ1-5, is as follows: EPEVTQTPSHQVTQMGQEVILRCVPISNHLYFYWYRQILGQKVEFLVSFYNNEISEKSEIFDDQFSVERPDGSNFTLKIRSTKLEDSAMYFCASSQTGGSGQPQHFGDGTRLSIL.

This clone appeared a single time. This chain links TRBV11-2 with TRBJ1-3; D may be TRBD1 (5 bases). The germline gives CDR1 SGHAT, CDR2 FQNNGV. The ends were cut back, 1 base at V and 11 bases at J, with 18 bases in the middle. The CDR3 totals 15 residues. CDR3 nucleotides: TGTGCCAGCAGCTTAGGGACACCCGGCGGAGGGCCCATATATTTT. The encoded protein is CASSLGTPGGGPIYF.

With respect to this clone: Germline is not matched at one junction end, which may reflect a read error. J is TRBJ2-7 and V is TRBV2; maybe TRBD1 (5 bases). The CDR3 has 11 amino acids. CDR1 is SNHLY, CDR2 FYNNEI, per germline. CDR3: CASSEMGREHF. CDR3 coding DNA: TGTGCCAGCAGTGAAATGGGCAGGGAACACTTC.

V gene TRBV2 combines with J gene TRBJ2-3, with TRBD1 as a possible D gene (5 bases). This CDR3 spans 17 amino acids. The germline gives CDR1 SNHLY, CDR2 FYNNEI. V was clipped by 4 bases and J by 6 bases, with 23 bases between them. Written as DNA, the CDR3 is TGTGCCAGCAGTGGTATTGGGGCGACAATCGGTGGGGATACGCAGTATTTT. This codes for CASSGIGATIGGDTQYF. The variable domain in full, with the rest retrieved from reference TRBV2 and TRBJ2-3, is EPEVTQTPSHQVTQMGQEVILRCVPISNHLYFYWYRQILGQKVEFLVSFYNNEISEKSEIFDDQFSVERPDGSNFTLKIRSTKLEDSAMYFCASSGIGATIGGDTQYFGPGTRLTVL.

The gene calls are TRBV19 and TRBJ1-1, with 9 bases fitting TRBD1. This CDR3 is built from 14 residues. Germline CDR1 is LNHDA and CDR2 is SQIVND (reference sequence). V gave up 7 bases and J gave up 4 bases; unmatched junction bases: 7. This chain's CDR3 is CASTHRGQGTEAFF. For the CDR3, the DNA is TGTGCCAGTACCCACAGGGGGCAGGGCACTGAAGCTTTCTTT.

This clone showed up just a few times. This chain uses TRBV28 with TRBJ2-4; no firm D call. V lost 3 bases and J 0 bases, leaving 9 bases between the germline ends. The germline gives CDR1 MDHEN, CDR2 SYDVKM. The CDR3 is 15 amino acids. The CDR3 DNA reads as TGTGCCAGCAGTTTCCACGGAGTAGCCAAAAACATTCAGTACTTC. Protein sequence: CASSFHGVAKNIQYF.

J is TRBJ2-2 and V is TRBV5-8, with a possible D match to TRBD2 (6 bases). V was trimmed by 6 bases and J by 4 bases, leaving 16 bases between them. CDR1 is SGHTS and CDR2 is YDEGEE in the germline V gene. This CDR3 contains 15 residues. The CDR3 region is CASTVLGLSTGELFF. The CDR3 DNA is TGTGCCAGCACCGTTCTGGGACTGAGCACCGGGGAGCTGTTTTTT.